This T cell receptor beta chain was identified in a study of blood T cell repertoires in COVID-19. Study information: There were acute and convalescent COVID-19 samples, and they came from the United States, Italy and Spain.

Here immunoSEQ multiplex PCR was the method, and the copy in TCRdb shows in-frame clones only, minus some. The data contain about 160,000 clones, over 75% of them singletons. Deletions cut 4 bases from V and 0 bases from J, with 13 bases between. The CDR3 is made up of 15 amino acids. Germline V lookup: CDR1 SGDLS, CDR2 YYNGEE. The rearrangement links TRBV9 to TRBJ1-1, with D possibly matching TRBD1 (6 bases). Sequenced sample: peripheral blood. The clonotype originates from a man between 18 and 29 years old with COVID-19, enrolled during active disease. The CDR3 reads CASSPRGAMNTEAFF. In nucleotides, the CDR3 is TGTGCCAGCAGCCCCCGGGGGGCCATGAACACTGAAGCTTTCTTT.